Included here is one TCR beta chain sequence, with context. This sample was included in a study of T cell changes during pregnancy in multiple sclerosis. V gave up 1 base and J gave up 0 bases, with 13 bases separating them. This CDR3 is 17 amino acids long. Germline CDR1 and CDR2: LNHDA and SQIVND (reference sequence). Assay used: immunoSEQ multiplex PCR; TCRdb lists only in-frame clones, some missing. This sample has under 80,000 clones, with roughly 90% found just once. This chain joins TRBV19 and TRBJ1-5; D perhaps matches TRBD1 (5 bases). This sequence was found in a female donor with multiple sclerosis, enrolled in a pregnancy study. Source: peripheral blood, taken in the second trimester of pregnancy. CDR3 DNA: TGTGCCAGTAGTATAGGCAGGGCCGTTTATAGCAATCAGCCCCAGCATTTT. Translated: CASSIGRAVYSNQPQHF.